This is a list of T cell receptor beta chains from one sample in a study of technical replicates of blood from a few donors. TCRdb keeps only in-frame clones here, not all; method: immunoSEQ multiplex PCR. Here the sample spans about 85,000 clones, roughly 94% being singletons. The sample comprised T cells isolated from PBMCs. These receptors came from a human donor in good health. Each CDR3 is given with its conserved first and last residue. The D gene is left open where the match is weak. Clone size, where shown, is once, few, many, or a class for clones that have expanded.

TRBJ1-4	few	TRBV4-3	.	TGCGCCAGCAGCCAAGTATACAGGGAATGGGAAAAACTGTTTTTT	CASSQVYREWEKLFF
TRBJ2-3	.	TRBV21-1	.	TGTGCCAGCACCGGGACAGGATCTAGCACAGATACGCAGTATTTT	CASTGTGSSTDTQYF
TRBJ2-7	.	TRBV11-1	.	TGTGCCAGCAGCTTAGTGGCAGCCTACGAGCAGTACTTC	CASSLVAAYEQYF
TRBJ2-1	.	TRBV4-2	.	TGTGCCAGCAGCCCCCCCGTGCGTGAGCAGTTCTTC	CASSPPVREQFF
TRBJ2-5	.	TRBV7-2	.	TGTGCCAGCAGCTTAGGCAGGCACCAAGAGACCCAGTACTTC	CASSLGRHQETQYF
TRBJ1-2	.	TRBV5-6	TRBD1	TGTGCCAGCAGCTCCGGGACAGGGGGCATCTATGGCTACACCTTC	CASSSGTGGIYGYTF
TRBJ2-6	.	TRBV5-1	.	TGCGCCAGCAAGGCAGGCCCGTACTCTGGGGCCAACGTCCTGACTTTC	CASKAGPYSGANVLTF
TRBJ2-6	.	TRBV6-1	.	TGTGCCAGCAGTGAAACCCCCCAGGGGATGTATGGGGCCAACGTCCTGACTTTC	CASSETPQGMYGANVLTF
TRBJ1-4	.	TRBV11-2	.	TGTGCCAGCAGACCCTCGGCAACTAATGAAAAACTGTTTTTT	CASRPSATNEKLFF
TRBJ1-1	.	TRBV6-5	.	TGTGCCAGCAGTTACAGGGGGATAACTGAAGCTTTCTTT	CASSYRGITEAFF
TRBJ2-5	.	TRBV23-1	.	TGCGCCAGCAGTCACCAACCCATCCCCGGTGTAGAGACCCAGTACTTC	CASSHQPIPGVETQYF
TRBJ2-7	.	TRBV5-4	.	TGTGCCAGCAGCTTGACCCCAGGCCACGAGCAGTACTTC	CASSLTPGHEQYF
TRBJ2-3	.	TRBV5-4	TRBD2	TGTGCCAGCAGCTTGGGCGGGAGCTCCACAGATACGCAGTATTTT	CASSLGGSSTDTQYF
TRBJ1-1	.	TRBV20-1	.	TGCAGTGCTCCGGACGGGATTGAAGCTTTCTTT	CSAPDGIEAFF
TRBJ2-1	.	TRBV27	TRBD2	TGTGCCAGCAGTTTCAGCGGGAGAGGAAACAATGAGCAGTTCTTC	CASSFSGRGNNEQFF
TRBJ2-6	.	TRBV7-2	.	TGTGCCAGCAGCTTTAGTGGGGCCGCTGGGGCCAACGTCCTGACTTTC	CASSFSGAAGANVLTF
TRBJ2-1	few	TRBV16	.	TGTGCCAGCAGCCTGGACAGATCCTACAATGAGCAGTTCTTC	CASSLDRSYNEQFF
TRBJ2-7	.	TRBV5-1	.	TGCGCCAGCAGCTCTTCACGGGACAACTCCTACGAGCAGTACTTC	CASSSSRDNSYEQYF
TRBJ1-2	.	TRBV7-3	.	TGTGCCAGCAGGTATTACTTGAGCGTCGGCTACACCTTC	CASRYYLSVGYTF
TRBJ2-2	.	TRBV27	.	TGTGCCAGCAGGGTCCAGTGGAACACCGGGGAGCTGTTTTTT	CASRVQWNTGELFF
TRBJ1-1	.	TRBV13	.	TGTGCCAGCAGCCAACTGACAACTAACACTGAAGCTTTCTTT	CASSQLTTNTEAFF
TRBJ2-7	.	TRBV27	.	TGTGCCAGCAGTTATCAAGGACTACCCTACGAGCAGTACTTC	CASSYQGLPYEQYF
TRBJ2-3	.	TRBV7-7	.	TGTGCCAGCAGCTTAGCGCCTAGCGCAAGCACAGATACGCAGTATTTT	CASSLAPSASTDTQYF
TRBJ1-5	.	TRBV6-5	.	TGTGCCAGCAGTTACTCCCCAGGGCTTCAGCCCCAGCATTTT	CASSYSPGLQPQHF
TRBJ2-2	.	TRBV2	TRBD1	TGTGCCAGCAGTGAAGCAGGACAGGAGAACACCGGGGAGCTGTTTTTT	CASSEAGQENTGELFF
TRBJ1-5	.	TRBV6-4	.	TGTGCCAGCAGTGACTTCGGAGACGTTAGAGGACAGCCCCAGCATTTT	CASSDFGDVRGQPQHF
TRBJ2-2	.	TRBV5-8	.	TGTGCCAGCAGCTTGGGACAGCTAAACACCGGGGAGCTGTTTTTT	CASSLGQLNTGELFF
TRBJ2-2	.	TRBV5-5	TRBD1	TGTGCCAGCAGCTACATACAGGGGGGGAACACCGGGGAGCTGTTTTTT	CASSYIQGGNTGELFF
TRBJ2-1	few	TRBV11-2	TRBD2	TGTGCCAGCAGCCAGGGACTAGCGGTATACTACAATGAGCAGTTCTTC	CASSQGLAVYYNEQFF
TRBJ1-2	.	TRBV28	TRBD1	TGTGCCAGCAGAGGCATACAGGGGGCGGGCTATGGCTACACCTTC	CASRGIQGAGYGYTF
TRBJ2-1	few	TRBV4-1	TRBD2	TGCGCCAGCAGCCAAGGGGGACTAGCGGGAGAGAATGAGCAGTTCTTC	CASSQGGLAGENEQFF
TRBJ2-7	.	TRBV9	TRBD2	TGTGCCAGCAGCGTAGGATTAGCGGGAGACTCCTACGAGCAGTACTTC	CASSVGLAGDSYEQYF
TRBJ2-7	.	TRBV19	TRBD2	TGTGCCAGTACTTTAGCGGGATCGGGTTACGAGCAGTACTTC	CASTLAGSGYEQYF
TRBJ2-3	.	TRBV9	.	TGTGCCAGCAGCGTAGGAGATCTAGATACGCAGTATTTT	CASSVGDLDTQYF
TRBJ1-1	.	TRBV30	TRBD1	TGTGCCTGGAGTGGACAGGGGGGCACTGAAGCTTTCTTT	CAWSGQGGTEAFF
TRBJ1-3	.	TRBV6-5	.	TGTGCCAGCAGTCTCAGCTCTGGAAACACCATATATTTT	CASSLSSGNTIYF
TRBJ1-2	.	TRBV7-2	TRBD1	TGTGCCAGCAGCCTTCGACAGGGAAACTATGGCTACACCTTC	CASSLRQGNYGYTF
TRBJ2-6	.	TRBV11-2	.	TGTGCCAGCAGCGCCCATAGTAGCTCTGGGGCCAACGTCCTGACTTTC	CASSAHSSSGANVLTF
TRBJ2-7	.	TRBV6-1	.	TGTGCCAGCATGGAGGGATACGAGCAGTACTTC	CASMEGYEQYF
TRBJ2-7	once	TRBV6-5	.	TGTGCCAGCAGGAGGGCCGTTGGGACCTACGAGCAGTACTTC	CASRRAVGTYEQYF
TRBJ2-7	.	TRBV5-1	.	TGCGCCAGCAGCTCAGGGCCAGGGAACGAGCAGTACTTC	CASSSGPGNEQYF
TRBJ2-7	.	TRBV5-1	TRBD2	TGCGCCAGCAGCCAAGGGACTAGCGGTTTCTACGAGCAGTACTTC	CASSQGTSGFYEQYF
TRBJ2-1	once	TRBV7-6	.	TGTGCCAGCAGCCAGGACATTGGCGATGAGCAGTTCTTC	CASSQDIGDEQFF
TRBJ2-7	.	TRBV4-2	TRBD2	TGTGCCAGCAGCCAAGATCGACTAGCAACTTCCTACGAGCAGTACTTC	CASSQDRLATSYEQYF
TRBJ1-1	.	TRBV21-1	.	TGTGCCAGCAGCAAAAGTGACAGGTCAAGGTACACTGAAGCTTTCTTT	CASSKSDRSRYTEAFF
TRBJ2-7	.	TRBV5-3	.	TGTGCCAGAATCTTACGGCGGGGACGGGGAAACTACGAGCAGTACTTC	CARILRRGRGNYEQYF
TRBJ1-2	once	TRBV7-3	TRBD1	TGTGCCAGCAGCCCTGGCGACAGGGCCTATGGCTACACCTTC	CASSPGDRAYGYTF
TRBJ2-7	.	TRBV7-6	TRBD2	TGTGCCAGCAGCGCCGGGACTACCATCAACGAGCAGTACTTC	CASSAGTTINEQYF